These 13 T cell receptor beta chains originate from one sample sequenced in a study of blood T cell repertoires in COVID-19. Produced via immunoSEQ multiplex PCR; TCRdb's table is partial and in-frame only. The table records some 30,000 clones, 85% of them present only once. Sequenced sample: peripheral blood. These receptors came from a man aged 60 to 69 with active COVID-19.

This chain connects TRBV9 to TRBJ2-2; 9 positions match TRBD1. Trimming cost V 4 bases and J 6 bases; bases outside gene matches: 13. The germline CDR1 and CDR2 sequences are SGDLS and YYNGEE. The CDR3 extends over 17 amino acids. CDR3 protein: CASSLNPGQGSAGELFF. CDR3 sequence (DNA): TGTGCCAGCAGCCTTAACCCGGGACAGGGTAGTGCCGGGGAGCTGTTTTTT.

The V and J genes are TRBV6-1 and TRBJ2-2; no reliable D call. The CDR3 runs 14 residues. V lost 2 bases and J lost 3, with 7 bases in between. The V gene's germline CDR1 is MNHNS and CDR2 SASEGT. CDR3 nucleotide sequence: TGTGCCAGCAGTGAACTAGGCTACACCGGGGAGCTGTTTTTT. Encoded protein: CASSELGYTGELFF.

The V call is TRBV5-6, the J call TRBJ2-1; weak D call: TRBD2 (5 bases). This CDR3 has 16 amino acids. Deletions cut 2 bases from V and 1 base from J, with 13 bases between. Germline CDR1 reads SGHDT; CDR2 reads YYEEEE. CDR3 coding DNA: TGTGCCAGCAGCTTCGAAGGGCCGGGATCCTACAATGAGCAGTTCTTC. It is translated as CASSFEGPGSYNEQFF.

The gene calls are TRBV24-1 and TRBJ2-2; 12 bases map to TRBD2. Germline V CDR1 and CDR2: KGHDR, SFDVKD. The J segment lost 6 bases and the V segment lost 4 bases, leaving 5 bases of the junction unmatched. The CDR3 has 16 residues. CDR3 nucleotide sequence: TGTGCCACCAGTGAAGTGACTAGCGGGAGTCCCGGGGAGCTGTTTTTT. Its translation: CATSEVTSGSPGELFF.

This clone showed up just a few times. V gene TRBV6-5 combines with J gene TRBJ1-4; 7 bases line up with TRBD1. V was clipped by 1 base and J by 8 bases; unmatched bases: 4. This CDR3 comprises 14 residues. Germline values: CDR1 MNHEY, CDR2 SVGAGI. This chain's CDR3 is CASSYYRGSEKLFF. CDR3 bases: TGTGCCAGCAGTTACTACAGGGGTTCCGAAAAACTGTTTTTT.

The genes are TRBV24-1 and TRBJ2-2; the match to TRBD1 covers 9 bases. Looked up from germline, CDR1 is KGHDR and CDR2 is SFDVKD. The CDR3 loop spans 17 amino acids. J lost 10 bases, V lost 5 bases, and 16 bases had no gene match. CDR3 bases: TGTGCCACCAGTGGTGTGGTAGGCTGGGACAGGGATGAGGAGCTGTTTTTT. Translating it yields CATSGVVGWDRDEELFF.

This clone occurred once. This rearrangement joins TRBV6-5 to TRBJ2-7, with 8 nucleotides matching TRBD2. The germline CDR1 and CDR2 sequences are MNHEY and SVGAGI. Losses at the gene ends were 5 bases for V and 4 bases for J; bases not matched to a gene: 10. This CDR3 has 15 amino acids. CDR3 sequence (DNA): TGTGCCAGCAGTCCCCGGACAGCGGGAGTTTACGAGCAGTACTTC. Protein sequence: CASSPRTAGVYEQYF.

The CDR3, as DNA: TGTGCCAGCAGCCCACAAGTGACAGGGGTCGGGGAGCTGTTTTTT. Translated: CASSPQVTGVGELFF. V gene TRBV7-3 combines with J gene TRBJ2-2; TRBD1 matches 8 bases. The CDR3 covers 15 residues. Germline CDR1 reads SGHTA; CDR2 reads FQGTGA. Losses at the gene ends were 5 bases for V and 7 bases for J; bases not matched to a gene: 9.

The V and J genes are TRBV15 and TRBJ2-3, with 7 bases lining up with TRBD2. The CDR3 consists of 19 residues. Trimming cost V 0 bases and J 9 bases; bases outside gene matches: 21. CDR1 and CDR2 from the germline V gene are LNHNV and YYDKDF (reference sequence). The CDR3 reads CATSRDSLLGLTKRGTQYF. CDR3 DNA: TGTGCCACCAGCAGAGATTCCCTACTGGGACTAACCAAGAGGGGAACGCAGTATTTT.

This CDR3 is CASGTGFPQETQYF. The CDR3 DNA is TGTGCTAGTGGTACAGGGTTCCCGCAAGAGACCCAGTACTTC. The chain couples TRBV12-5 to TRBJ2-5; tentative D call: TRBD1 (6 bases). Germline V gene sequence: CDR1 LGHNT, CDR2 FRNRAP. The CDR3 covers 14 residues. V lost 5 bases and J lost 2, with 12 bases in between. The full variable domain, with the rest looked up from reference TRBV12-5 and TRBJ2-5, is DARVTQTPRHKVTEMGQEVTMRCQPILGHNTVFWYRQTMMQGLELLAYFRNRAPLDDSGMPKDRFSAEMPDATLATLKIQPSEPRDSAVYFCASGTGFPQETQYFGPGTRLLVL.

CDR3 sequence reads: CASSQGLAGVYNEQFF. The CDR3 coding sequence is TGCGCCAGCAGCCAAGGACTAGCGGGAGTCTACAATGAGCAGTTCTTC. The rearrangement joins TRBV5-1 to TRBJ2-1; 13 positions match TRBD2. The CDR3 runs 16 residues. The germline gives CDR1 SGHRS, CDR2 YFSETQ. V lost 4 bases to trimming and J lost 3 bases; unmatched junction nucleotides: 4.

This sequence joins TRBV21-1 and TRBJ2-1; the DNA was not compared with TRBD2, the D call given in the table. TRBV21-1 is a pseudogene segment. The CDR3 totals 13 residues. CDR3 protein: CASSIRTDNEQFF. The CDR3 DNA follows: TGTGCCAGCAGCATTAGAACGGACAATGAGCAGTTCTTC.

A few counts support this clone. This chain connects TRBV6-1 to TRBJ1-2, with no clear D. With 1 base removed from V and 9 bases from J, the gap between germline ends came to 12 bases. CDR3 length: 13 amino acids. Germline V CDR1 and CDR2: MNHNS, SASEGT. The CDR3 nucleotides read TGTGCCAGCAGTGAAGAAAGTCGACTGAGCTACACCTTC. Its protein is CASSEESRLSYTF.